Below, 20 T cell receptor beta chains from the same sample are listed, as sequenced in a study of T-cell reconstitution after alpha-beta-depleted transplantation in children. A library of TCRbeta sequences, prepared with unique molecular identifiers, was generated. One entry per CDR3 protein, called by TCRdb with MiXCR from the PCR reads. The sample lists roughly 190,000 distinct CDR3 sequences, approximately 14% occurring once. The material was PBMCs from the stem cell graft donor, obtained from the stem cell graft. The receptors shown here come from a human donor who donated a stem cell graft to a child with acute lymphoblastic leukemia.

This clonotype was seen ten or more times. V and J are TRBV4-2 and TRBJ1-2, with TRBD1 matching 10 bases. Germline loops: CDR1 LGHNA, CDR2 YNFKEQ. The V and J ends lost 4 bases and 4 bases, in that order; junction bases with no gene match: 9. This CDR3 comprises 16 residues. The CDR3 is CASSPLDRGSLYGYTF. The CDR3 region has the DNA TGTGCCAGCAGCCCGCTGGACAGGGGGTCCCTCTATGGCTACACCTTC.

This clonotype was detected many times. The chain has TRBV10-1 and TRBJ2-7; D possibly corresponds to TRBD1 (5 bases). The CDR3 runs to 11 residues. V was cut by 7 bases and J by 3 bases, with 7 bases left in between. Germline V lookup: CDR1 WNHNN, CDR2 SYGVQD (reference sequence). CDR3 in amino acids: CASIRVYEQYF. The CDR3 nucleotides are TGCGCCAGCATCAGGGTCTACGAGCAGTACTTC.

The table lists this clonotype with many counts. The chain joins TRBV7-6 to TRBJ2-3, with TRBD1 identical over 7 bases. Germline V gives CDR1 SGHVS, CDR2 FNYEAQ. V lost 5 bases, J lost 3 bases, and 5 bases stayed unmatched. This CDR3 has 14 residues. The CDR3 nucleotides are TGTGCCAGCAGCCTTACAGGGGATACAGATACGCAGTATTTT. This translates into CASSLTGDTDTQYF.

In this sample, this clonotype turned up a few times. J is TRBJ2-1 and V is TRBV6-1; a weak D match, TRBD1 (5 bases). Germline loops: CDR1 MNHNS, CDR2 SASEGT. The germline V and J ends were trimmed by 7 bases and 0 bases, with 13 bases remaining between them. The CDR3 runs 15 residues. Written as DNA, the CDR3 is TGTGCCAGCAATAGTCTAGACAGCTCCTACAATGAGCAGTTCTTC. Protein product: CASNSLDSSYNEQFF.

This clonotype was observed many times. This rearrangement joins TRBV7-8 to TRBJ1-1; D is ambiguous. The CDR3 is made up of 14 amino acids. Germline V CDR1 and CDR2: SGHVS, FQNEAQ. V lost 3 bases and J 0 bases, leaving 8 bases between the germline ends. CDR3 sequence: CASSLQYLNTEAFF. CDR3 DNA sequence: TGTGCCAGCAGCTTGCAATACTTGAACACTGAAGCTTTCTTT.

This clonotype was picked up many times. This chain uses TRBV20-1 with TRBJ2-7, with 9 bases lining up with TRBD2. Germline V lookup: CDR1 DFQATT, CDR2 SNEGSKA (reference sequence). V dropped 6 bases and J dropped 2; count of bases not matched to a gene: 8. This CDR3 contains 14 residues. The CDR3 spells CSARRSGGTYEQYF. In DNA form, the CDR3 reads TGCAGTGCAAGGCGGAGCGGGGGGACCTACGAGCAGTACTTC.

This clonotype was observed at least ten times. This rearrangement joins TRBV4-1 to TRBJ2-7, with D perhaps TRBD2 (5 bases). Germline assignment: CDR1 MGHRA and CDR2 YSYEKL. Trimming pared 0 bases from V and 2 bases from J, leaving 26 bases between. The CDR3 contains 20 residues. CDR3 in amino acids: CASSQEMSVSAGDYPYEQYF. The CDR3 nucleotides are TGCGCCAGCAGCCAAGAAATGTCTGTCTCGGCAGGCGACTACCCCTACGAGCAGTACTTC.

The CDR3 region has the DNA TGTGCCAGCAGCTTGGTTAATGTGAACACTGAAGCTTTCTTT. It is translated as CASSLVNVNTEAFF. The chain recombines TRBV5-4 with TRBJ1-1; no reliable D call. The V end lost 0 bases, the J end lost 0 bases, and 6 bases lay between the germline ends. This CDR3 contains 14 residues. Germline CDR1 SGHNT, CDR2 YYREEE (reference sequence).

In its sample, this clonotype was seen many times. The chain combines TRBV5-1 with TRBJ2-2; a weak D match, TRBD2 (7 bases). CDR1 and CDR2 from the germline V gene are SGHRS and YFSETQ. This CDR3 comprises 15 residues. Trimming removed 4 bases at V and 2 bases at J, with 12 bases between. CDR3 coding DNA: TGCGCCAGCAGCCCCCCGGGGGGCAACACCGGGGAGCTGTTTTTT. It yields the protein CASSPPGGNTGELFF.

This chain joins TRBV28 and TRBJ2-7, with 12 bases identical to TRBD1. V shed 4 bases, J shed 6 bases, and the junction held 7 bases outside the gene matches. The CDR3 runs 15 residues. Per germline, CDR1 MDHEN and CDR2 SYDVKM. DNA of the CDR3: TGTGCCAGCAGTTACCCGGGACAGGGGGCATTCGAGCAGTACTTC. Its protein product is CASSYPGQGAFEQYF.

The J gene is TRBJ2-7, the V gene TRBV11-2; 9 positions agree with TRBD2. The CDR3 is 16 amino acids. The germline V gene has CDR1 SGHAT and CDR2 FQNNGV. V lost 5 bases and J lost 3; bases outside the gene matches: 11. CDR3 sequence: CASSLLEASGVYEQYF. CDR3 sequence (DNA): TGTGCCAGCAGCCTCCTGGAGGCTAGCGGGGTCTACGAGCAGTACTTC.

As to this clonotype: Germline is not matched at one junction end, which may reflect a read error. CDR3 sequence reads: CASSLAWPKETQYF. CDR3 nucleotides: TGTGCTAGCAGCTTAGCCTGGCCGAAAGAGACCCAGTACTTC. This chain joins TRBV7-7 and TRBJ2-5; D gene ambiguous. The CDR3 is made up of 14 amino acids. Germline V lookup: CDR1 SSHAT, CDR2 FNYEAQ (reference sequence).

This clonotype has ten or more counts. The V call is TRBV5-1, the J call TRBJ2-1; the match to TRBD2 covers 8 bases. Looked up from germline, CDR1 is SGHRS and CDR2 is YFSETQ. V shed 5 bases and J 6 bases; nucleotides not matched to a gene: 7. The CDR3 covers 14 residues. The CDR3 region is CASRDSGRINEQFF. In nucleotides, the CDR3 is TGCGCCAGCAGAGACAGCGGGAGAATCAATGAGCAGTTCTTC.

This clonotype was found many times. This rearrangement joins TRBV11-2 to TRBJ1-3; D is undetermined. Trimming left V 5 bases short and J 0 bases short, with 20 bases between. Germline V gives CDR1 SGHAT, CDR2 FQNNGV. The length of the CDR3 is 18 residues. As DNA, the CDR3 is TGTGCCAGCAGCCCCCAGGCCAGCCGGGCCAGCTCTGGAAACACCATATATTTT. The encoded protein is CASSPQASRASSGNTIYF. The complete variable domain, with remaining parts taken from reference TRBV11-2 and TRBJ1-3, reads EAGVAQSPRYKIIEKRQSVAFWCNPISGHATLYWYQQILGQGPKLLIQFQNNGVVDDSQLPKDRFSAERLKGVDSTLKIQPAKLEDSAVYLCASSPQASRASSGNTIYFGEGSWLTVV.

This clonotype was counted ten times or more. The rearrangement uses TRBV5-4 and TRBJ2-7, with 12 positions matching TRBD2. This CDR3 is 15 amino acids long. In germline, CDR1 is SGHNT, CDR2 YYREEE (reference sequence). Trimming removed 4 bases from V and 5 bases from J; junction bases left unmatched: 7. The CDR3 DNA sequence: TGTGCCAGCAGCCCAAGATGGACTAGCGGGAACGAGCAGTACTTC. Translation gives CASSPRWTSGNEQYF.

This clonotype was counted ten times or more. The chain combines TRBV5-1 with TRBJ2-5, with 9 bases identical to TRBD2. The germline V gene has CDR1 SGHRS and CDR2 YFSETQ. V shed 4 bases and J 5 bases; nucleotides not matched to a gene: 9. CDR3 size: 15 residues. The CDR3 nucleotides read TGCGCCAGCAGCCCGGTAGCGGGAGTTGGCGAGACCCAGTACTTC. Amino acids: CASSPVAGVGETQYF. The variable domain in full, with the rest retrieved from reference TRBV5-1 and TRBJ2-5, is KAGVTQTPRYLIKTRGQQVTLSCSPISGHRSVSWYQQTPGQGLQFLFEYFSETQRNKGNFPGRFSGRQFSNSRSEMNVSTLELGDSALYLCASSPVAGVGETQYFGPGTRLLVL.

This clonotype was counted many times. V usage is TRBV12-3 or TRBV12-4 and J usage is TRBJ2-7, with 8 bases fitting TRBD2. The J segment lost 5 bases and the V segment lost 3 bases, leaving 9 bases of the junction unmatched. This CDR3 contains 15 residues. The CDR3 DNA reads as TGTGCCAGCAGTTTTCTCTCGGGAGGGCCCGACGAGCAGTACTTC. Protein: CASSFLSGGPDEQYF.

The table lists this clonotype with many counts. This chain's CDR3 is CASSLMSGGFYNEQFF. Here the CDR3 DNA reads TGTGCCAGCAGCTTAATGTCCGGCGGGTTCTACAATGAGCAGTTCTTC. This chain uses TRBV11-3 with TRBJ2-1; possibly TRBD2 for D (5 bases). Germline CDR1 reads SGHNT; CDR2 reads YENEEA. V shed 2 bases and J shed 3 bases, with 14 bases lying between them. This CDR3 comprises 16 residues.

There are many counts of this clonotype. The chain uses TRBV20-1 and TRBJ2-7; 7 bases are a match to TRBD2. Germline V gene data show CDR1 as DFQATT and CDR2 as SNEGSKA (reference sequence). CDR3 length: 15 residues. V lost 3 bases and J lost 4; bases outside the gene matches: 12. This CDR3 reads CSASSPAAGAYEQYF. CDR3 coding DNA: TGCAGTGCTAGCAGCCCCGCGGCGGGAGCTTACGAGCAGTACTTC.

This clonotype was counted ten times or more. The chain is built from TRBV5-1 and TRBJ2-1; TRBD2 is a possible D gene (6 bases). Germline CDR1 and CDR2: SGHRS and YFSETQ. The CDR3 covers 16 residues. Trimming removed 2 bases from V and 10 bases from J, with 22 bases in between. The CDR3 bases are TGCGCCAGCAGCTTCGGGGATGGGGAGGACGGGAAGGAGCAGTTCTTC. It codes for CASSFGDGEDGKEQFF. Full variable domain (outside the CDR3, taken from reference TRBV5-1 and TRBJ2-1): KAGVTQTPRYLIKTRGQQVTLSCSPISGHRSVSWYQQTPGQGLQFLFEYFSETQRNKGNFPGRFSGRQFSNSRSEMNVSTLELGDSALYLCASSFGDGEDGKEQFFGPGTRLTVL.